This T cell receptor (beta chain) was captured in a study of shared clonotypes between healthy human individuals. About the research overall: Donors had three CD4 naive, three CD4 memory, two CD8 naive and one CD8 memory plate apiece.

Study-wide points: The sole specimen, blood, was sampled, and tissue repertoires likely differ.

As for this clone: Its antigen is unidentified.

The data were produced by immunoSEQ multiplex PCR, yet TCRdb's version contains in-frame clones alone and is incomplete. Of about 650,000 clones in the sample, nearly 97% were seen once. Naive CD8 cells lacked CD45RO, underwent positive selection for CCR7 and left out terminally differentiated effector memory CD45RA+ cells. The sequenced material came from naive CD8+ T cells sorted from blood. The sequence derives from a woman younger than 45 in good health.

Here the CDR3 reads CASRSPDRANTEAFF. CDR3 sequence (DNA): TGTGCCAGCAGGTCCCCGGACAGGGCGAACACTGAAGCTTTCTTT. The genes are TRBV6-1 and TRBJ1-1; TRBD1 agrees at 8 bases. The CDR3 covers 15 residues. Germline trimming cut 6 bases from V and 1 base from J; bases unmatched to any gene: 7. Per germline, CDR1 MNHNS and CDR2 SASEGT.